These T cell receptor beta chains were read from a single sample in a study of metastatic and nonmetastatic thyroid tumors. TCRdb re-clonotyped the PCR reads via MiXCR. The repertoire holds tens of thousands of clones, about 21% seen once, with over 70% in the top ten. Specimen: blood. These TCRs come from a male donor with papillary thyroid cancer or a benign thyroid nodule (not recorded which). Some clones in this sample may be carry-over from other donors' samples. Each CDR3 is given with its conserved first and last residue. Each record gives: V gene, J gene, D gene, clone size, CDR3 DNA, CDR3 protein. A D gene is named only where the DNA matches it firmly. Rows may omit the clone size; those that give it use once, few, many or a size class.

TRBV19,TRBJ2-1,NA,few,TGTGCCAGTAGTATGACGGGGAGGAGTGAGCAGTTCTTC,CASSMTGRSEQFF
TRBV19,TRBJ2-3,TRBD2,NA,TGTGCCAGCCGCATTAGCGGGGATACGCAGTATTTT,CASRISGDTQYF
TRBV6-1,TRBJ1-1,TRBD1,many,TGTGCCAGCAGTCAAATGGACAGGGGAGTCCCTGAAGCTTTCTTT,CASSQMDRGVPEAFF
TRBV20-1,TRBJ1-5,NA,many,TGCAGTGCTAGGGGTCAGCTCAATCAGCCCCAGCATTTT,CSARGQLNQPQHF
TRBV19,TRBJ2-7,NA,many,TGTGCCAGTAGTATAGTCCCCCGAGGAGCGGGTGTCGTGAAGGGCGAGCAGTACTTC,CASSIVPRGAGVVKGEQYF
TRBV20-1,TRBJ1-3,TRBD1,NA,TGCAGTGCTCGGGACAGGGAATACGGAAACACCATATATTTT,CSARDREYGNTIYF
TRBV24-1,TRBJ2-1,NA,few,TGTGCCACCAGTGACCCATGGGCAGGGGTCGATGAGCAGTTCTTC,CATSDPWAGVDEQFF
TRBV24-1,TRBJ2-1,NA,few,TGTGCCACCAGTGATTATTTAGGGTATGAGCAGTTCTTC,CATSDYLGYEQFF
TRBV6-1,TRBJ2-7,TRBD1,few,TGTGCCAGCAGTGAAGCGGAGAGGACAGGCATATACGAGCAGTACTTC,CASSEAERTGIYEQYF
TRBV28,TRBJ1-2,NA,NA,TGTGCCAGCAGTCTTACCGGGACTCGGGATGCAAACTATGGCTACACCTTC,CASSLTGTRDANYGYTF
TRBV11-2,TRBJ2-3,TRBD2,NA,TGTGCCAGCAGCTTAGTAGCGGGAGTAACAGATACGCAGTATTTT,CASSLVAGVTDTQYF
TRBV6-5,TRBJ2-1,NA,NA,TGTGCCAGCAGTTACGAAGGTGGGGACGCGCTTGAGCAGTTCTTC,CASSYEGGDALEQFF
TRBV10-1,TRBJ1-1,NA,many,TGCGCCAGCAGTGAGTCAGGGAGGAGGGCTTTCTTT,CASSESGRRAFF
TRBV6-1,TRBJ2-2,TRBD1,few,TGTGCCAGCCATCGGGACAGGGACACCGGGGAGCTGTTTTTT,CASHRDRDTGELFF
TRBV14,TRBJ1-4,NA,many,TGTGCCAGCAGCCAAGATAGGGAAAAACTGTTTTTT,CASSQDREKLFF
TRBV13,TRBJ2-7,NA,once,TGTGCCAGCAGCGAGGAGGGGTTGAGCGCCCACGAGCAGTACTTC,CASSEEGLSAHEQYF
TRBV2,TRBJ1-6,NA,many,TGTGCCAGCAGTGAAGAGCAGGGTACGGGTTCACCCCTCCACTTT,CASSEEQGTGSPLHF
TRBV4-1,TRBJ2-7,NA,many,TGCGCCAGCAGCCCGATGGACCTCTCCTACGAGCAGTACTTC,CASSPMDLSYEQYF
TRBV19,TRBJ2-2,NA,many,TGTGCCAGTGGACGGCGGAACACCGGGGAGCTGTTTTTT,CASGRRNTGELFF
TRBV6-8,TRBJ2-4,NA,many,TGTGCCACCCATATAGCGGAAAGGGAAAACATTCAGTACTTC,CATHIAERENIQYF
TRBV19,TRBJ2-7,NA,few,TGTGCCAGTAGGTCCGCAGGGTTATCCTACGAGCAGTACTTC,CASRSAGLSYEQYF
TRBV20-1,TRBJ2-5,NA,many,TGCAGTGCCCCGTCCGGGGCAGACCAAGAGACCCAGTACTTC,CSAPSGADQETQYF